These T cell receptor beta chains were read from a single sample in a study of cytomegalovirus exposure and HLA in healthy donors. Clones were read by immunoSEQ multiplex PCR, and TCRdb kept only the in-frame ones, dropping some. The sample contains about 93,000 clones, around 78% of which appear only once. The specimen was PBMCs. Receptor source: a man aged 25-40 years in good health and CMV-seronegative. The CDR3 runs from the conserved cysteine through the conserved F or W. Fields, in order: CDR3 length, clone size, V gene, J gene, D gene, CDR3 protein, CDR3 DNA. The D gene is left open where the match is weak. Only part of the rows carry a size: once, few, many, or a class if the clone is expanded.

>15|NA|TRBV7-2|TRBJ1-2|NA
CASSLDPGTNRGYTF
TGTGCCAGCAGCTTAGATCCCGGGACAAATAGGGGCTACACCTTC
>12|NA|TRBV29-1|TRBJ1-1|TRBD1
CSVETGGGQAFF
TGCAGCGTTGAAACAGGGGGTGGTCAAGCTTTCTTT
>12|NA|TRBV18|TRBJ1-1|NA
CASSTANTEAFF
TGTGCCAGCTCAACAGCGAACACTGAAGCTTTCTTT
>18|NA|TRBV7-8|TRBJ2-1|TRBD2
CASSLVKQASGFYNEQFF
TGTGCCAGCAGCTTAGTTAAACAGGCTAGCGGGTTCTACAATGAGCAGTTCTTC
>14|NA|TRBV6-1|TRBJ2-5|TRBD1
CASRLDRAQETQYF
TGTGCCAGCAGATTAGACAGGGCCCAAGAGACCCAGTACTTC
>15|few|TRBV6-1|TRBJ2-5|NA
CASSEYARIQETQYF
TGTGCCAGCAGTGAATACGCCAGAATCCAAGAGACCCAGTACTTC
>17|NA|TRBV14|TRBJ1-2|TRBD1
CASSKVGPGQRPGGYTF
TGTGCCAGCAGCAAAGTGGGCCCGGGACAGCGCCCAGGTGGCTACACCTTC
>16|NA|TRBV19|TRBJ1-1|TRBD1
CASSLLQNRGRTEAFF
TGTGCCAGTAGTTTACTCCAAAACAGGGGAAGGACTGAAGCTTTCTTT
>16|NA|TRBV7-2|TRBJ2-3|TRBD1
CASSLVGTGGKDTQYF
TGTGCCAGCAGCTTAGTAGGGACAGGGGGCAAAGATACGCAGTATTTT
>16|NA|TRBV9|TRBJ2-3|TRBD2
CASSGRLARFTDTQYF
TGTGCCAGCAGCGGGCGACTAGCGAGATTCACAGATACGCAGTATTTT
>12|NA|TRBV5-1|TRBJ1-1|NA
CASSRGETEAFF
TGCGCCAGCAGCCGGGGGGAAACTGAAGCTTTCTTT
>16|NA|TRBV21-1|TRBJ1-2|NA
CASSPRRTGANYGYTF
TGTGCCAGCAGCCCTCGAAGGACAGGAGCGAACTATGGCTACACCTTC
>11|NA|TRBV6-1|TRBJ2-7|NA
CASSLPGEQYF
TGTGCCAGCAGCCTACCGGGCGAGCAGTACTTC
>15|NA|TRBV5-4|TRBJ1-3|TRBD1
CASSRQGSAGNTIYF
TGTGCCAGCAGCCGACAGGGTAGCGCTGGAAACACCATATATTTT
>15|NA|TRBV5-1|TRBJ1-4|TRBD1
CASKQGTATNEKLFF
TGCGCCAGCAAACAGGGGACAGCAACTAATGAAAAACTGTTTTTT
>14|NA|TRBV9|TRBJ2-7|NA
CASSVTGQTYEQYF
TGTGCCAGCAGCGTAACTGGACAGACCTACGAGCAGTACTTC